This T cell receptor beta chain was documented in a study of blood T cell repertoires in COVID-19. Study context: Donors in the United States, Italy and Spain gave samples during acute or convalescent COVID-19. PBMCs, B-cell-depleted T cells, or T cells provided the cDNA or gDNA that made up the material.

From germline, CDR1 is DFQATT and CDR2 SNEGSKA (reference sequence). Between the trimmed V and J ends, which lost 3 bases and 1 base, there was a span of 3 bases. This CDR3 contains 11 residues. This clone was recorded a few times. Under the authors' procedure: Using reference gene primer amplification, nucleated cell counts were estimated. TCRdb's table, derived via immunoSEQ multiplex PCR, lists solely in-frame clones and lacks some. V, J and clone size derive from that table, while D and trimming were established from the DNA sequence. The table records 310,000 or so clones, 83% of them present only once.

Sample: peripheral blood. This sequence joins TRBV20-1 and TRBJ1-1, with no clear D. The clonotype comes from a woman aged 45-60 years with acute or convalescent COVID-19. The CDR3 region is CSARRNTEAFF. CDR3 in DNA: TGCAGTGCTAGGAGGAACACTGAAGCTTTCTTT.